Listed below are T cell receptor beta chains from one sample, sequenced in a study of vaccination and CD4 T cells after COVID-19. One entry per CDR3 protein, called by TCRdb with MiXCR from the PCR reads. The data contain a few thousand distinct CDR3 sequences, 60% of them singletons. Which antigens these TCRs recognize remains unknown. The sequencing input was CD4+ T cells from blood, cultured in vitro. These TCRs come from a human donor in good health. Each CDR3 is given with its conserved first and last residue. D genes are given only for firm matches. The size entry is marked missing in some rows and otherwise reads once, few, many or a size class.

>TRBV2|NA|TRBJ2-5|NA
TGTGCCAGCTCAAGGGGCGGACTCCCGCAAGAGACCCAGTACTTC
CASSRGGLPQETQYF
>TRBV6-2/TRBV6-3|NA|TRBJ1-5|NA
TGTGCCAGCAGTTTTATCGGGCAGCCCCAGCATTTT
CASSFIGQPQHF
>TRBV19|NA|TRBJ1-6|few
TGTGCCAGTAGTCAACGGACAGTCCTTAATTCACCCCTCCACTTT
CASSQRTVLNSPLHF
>TRBV20-1|NA|TRBJ1-2|NA
TGCAGTGCTAGCGACAAAAACTATGGCTACACCTTC
CSASDKNYGYTF
>TRBV10-3|TRBD1|TRBJ1-1|few
TGTGCCATCGGGGGACAGGGCGGAGGTGACACTGAAGCTTTCTTT
CAIGGQGGGDTEAFF
>TRBV28|NA|TRBJ1-5|NA
TGTGCCAGCAGTTTTTCGGCGAATCAGCCCCAGCATTTT
CASSFSANQPQHF
>TRBV7-2|TRBD1|TRBJ1-3|NA
TGTGCCAGCAGCTTACCCACAGGGGCTGGAAACACCATATATTTT
CASSLPTGAGNTIYF
>TRBV5-6|NA|TRBJ2-7|NA
TGTGCCAGCAGCTTGGAGGCAGTCTACGAGCAGTACTTC
CASSLEAVYEQYF
>TRBV25-1|NA|TRBJ1-2|NA
TGTGCCAGCAGTGAATTGGGGGCAGGGTTTCGCTATGGCTACACCTTC
CASSELGAGFRYGYTF
>TRBV20-1|NA|TRBJ1-1|NA
TGCAGTGCTATCAGGACAGAGAACACTGAAGCTTTCTTT
CSAIRTENTEAFF
>TRBV6-5|NA|TRBJ2-5|NA
TGTGCCAGCAGTTACCAAGCGGAGAAGGGGGAGACCCAGTACTTC
CASSYQAEKGETQYF
>TRBV20-1|TRBD1|TRBJ1-6|NA
TGCAGTGCTAGAGACGCTACAGGGGGCGAGAACTCACCCCTCCACTTT
CSARDATGGENSPLHF
>TRBV6-1|TRBD1|TRBJ1-5|few
TGTGCCAGCATACGGACAGGGGGTTGGGGCAATCAGCCCCAGCATTTT
CASIRTGGWGNQPQHF
>TRBV20-1|TRBD2|TRBJ2-1|large
TGCAGTGCTAGTCTTGGGCTAGCGGGGTTTTATGAGCAGTTCTTC
CSASLGLAGFYEQFF
>TRBV20-1|NA|TRBJ2-3|NA
TGCAGTGCTAGAATGCTCGCTGGGGGGCCCACAGATACGCAGTATTTT
CSARMLAGGPTDTQYF
>TRBV24-1|TRBD1|TRBJ2-5|NA
TGTGCCACCAGTGATTCCGGCTATAGGGGGCCGGGAGAGACCCAGTACTTC
CATSDSGYRGPGETQYF
>TRBV20-1|TRBD2|TRBJ2-5|large
TGCAGTGCTAGACCTAGCGGGGAGACCCAGTACTTC
CSARPSGETQYF
>TRBV6-1|NA|TRBJ1-5|once
TGTGCCAGCAGTCCTCCCGCGGGGGGATCAGATCAGCCCCAGCATTTT
CASSPPAGGSDQPQHF
>TRBV6-1|NA|TRBJ2-7|few
TGTGCCAGCAGAGCAACGACAGGTTTAGGATACGAGCAGTACTTC
CASRATTGLGYEQYF
>TRBV27|NA|TRBJ1-6|few
TGTGCCAGCGGTGGGGGGGCCCTGGGGGATTCACCCCTCCACTTT
CASGGGALGDSPLHF
>TRBV11-3|NA|TRBJ2-3|NA
TGTGCCAGCAGCCCGGGGGAGGTAGATACGCAGTATTTT
CASSPGEVDTQYF
>TRBV20-1|NA|TRBJ1-6|NA
TGCAGTGCTAGAGGCGGTCCAGGACGGAAGAATTCACCCCTCCACTTT
CSARGGPGRKNSPLHF
>TRBV7-9|NA|TRBJ2-5|NA
TGTGCCAGCAGCGCAATGGGGCGGGACCAAGAGACCCAGTACTTC
CASSAMGRDQETQYF
>TRBV20-1|NA|TRBJ1-1|few
TGCAGTGCTAGAGGGGTTCGGTTAGGGCTTAACACTGAAGCTTTCTTT
CSARGVRLGLNTEAFF
>TRBV7-2|NA|TRBJ2-5|NA
TGTGCCAGCAGCCAACGGGCGGAAGAGACCCAGTACTTC
CASSQRAEETQYF
>TRBV20-1|NA|TRBJ1-6|NA
TGCAGTGCTAGAGATGGACAGCTTCTCTATAATTCACCCCTCCACTTT
CSARDGQLLYNSPLHF
>TRBV4-1|TRBD2|TRBJ2-3|NA
TGCGCCAGCAGCCATCGGACTAGCGGGGGGGCAGATACGCAGTATTTT
CASSHRTSGGADTQYF
>TRBV11-2|NA|TRBJ1-2|NA
TGTGCCAGCAGCGCCCCAAGCGAAAACTATGGCTACACCTTC
CASSAPSENYGYTF
>TRBV15|TRBD2|TRBJ2-5|few
TGTGCCACCAGCAGGGACCCCGGGGGGGGAGAGACCCAGTACTTC
CATSRDPGGGETQYF
>TRBV7-2|TRBD2|TRBJ2-3|once
TGTGCCAGCAGCCGCCGGGGCGGGGGGGATTCTAGCACAGATACGCAGTATTTT
CASSRRGGGDSSTDTQYF
>TRBV7-2|TRBD1|TRBJ2-5|few
TGTGCCAGCAGCTCCGCCAGGGGGTGGGAGACCCAGTACTTC
CASSSARGWETQYF
>TRBV29-1|TRBD1|TRBJ1-1|NA
TGCAGCGTTGGAGTGGGACAGGGGGGTTCTGAAGCTTTCTTT
CSVGVGQGGSEAFF
>TRBV11-2|TRBD1|TRBJ1-5|NA
TGTGCCAGCAGTCCCGGTCAGCGGCAGGGGGATCAGCCCCAGCATTTT
CASSPGQRQGDQPQHF
>TRBV7-9|NA|TRBJ1-2|NA
TGTGCCAGCAGCCGGACAGCTAACTATGGCTACACCTTC
CASSRTANYGYTF
>TRBV20-1|NA|TRBJ1-1|few
TGCAGTGCTAGAGATCTGTTGGGGGGCCCCGACACTGAAGCTTTCTTT
CSARDLLGGPDTEAFF
>TRBV7-9|NA|TRBJ1-1|NA
TGTGCCAGCAGCTTAGGCAGGGAGAACACTGAAGCTTTCTTT
CASSLGRENTEAFF
>TRBV7-9|NA|TRBJ1-1|NA
TGTGCCAGCAGATCGGGCCCGAACACTGAAGCTTTCTTT
CASRSGPNTEAFF
>TRBV7-7|TRBD1|TRBJ2-2|NA
TGTGCCAGCAGCTTAGCACAGGGGGCGCAGTCCGGGGAGCTGTTTTTT
CASSLAQGAQSGELFF
>TRBV20-1|NA|TRBJ1-6|NA
TGCAGTGCTAGAGACAAGGGGAGCTCCTATAATTCACCCCTCCACTTT
CSARDKGSSYNSPLHF
>TRBV7-2|NA|TRBJ2-3|NA
TGTGCCAGCAGCACCACTAGCACGAGCACAGATACGCAGTATTTT
CASSTTSTSTDTQYF
>TRBV6-1|NA|TRBJ2-7|NA
TGTGCCAGCAGGAATGCCATCTACGAGCAGTACTTC
CASRNAIYEQYF